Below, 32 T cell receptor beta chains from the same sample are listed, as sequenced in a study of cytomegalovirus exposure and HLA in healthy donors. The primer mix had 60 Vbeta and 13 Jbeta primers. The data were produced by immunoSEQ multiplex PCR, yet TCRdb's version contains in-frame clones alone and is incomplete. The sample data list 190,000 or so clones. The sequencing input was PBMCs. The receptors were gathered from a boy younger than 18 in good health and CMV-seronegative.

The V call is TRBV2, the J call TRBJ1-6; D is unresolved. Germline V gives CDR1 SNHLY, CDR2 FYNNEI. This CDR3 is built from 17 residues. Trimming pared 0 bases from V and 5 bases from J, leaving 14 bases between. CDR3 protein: CASSEAPRMTNNSPLHF. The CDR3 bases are TGTGCCAGCAGTGAAGCGCCCCGGATGACTAATAATTCACCCCTCCACTTT.

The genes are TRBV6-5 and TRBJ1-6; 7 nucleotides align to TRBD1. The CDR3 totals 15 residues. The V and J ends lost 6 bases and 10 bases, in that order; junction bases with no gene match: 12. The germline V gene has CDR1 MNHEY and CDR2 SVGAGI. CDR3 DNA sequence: TGTGCCAGCAGGATTGACAGGGCGCCGCGCTCACCCCTCCACTTT. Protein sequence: CASRIDRAPRSPLHF.

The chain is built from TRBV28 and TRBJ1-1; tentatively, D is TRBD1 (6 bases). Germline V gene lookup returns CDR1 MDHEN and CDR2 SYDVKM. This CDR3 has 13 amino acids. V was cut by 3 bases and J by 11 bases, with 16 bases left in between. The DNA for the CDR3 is TGTGCCAGCAGTTTTCAGGAGGGGGGGGAGGCTTTCTTT. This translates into CASSFQEGGEAFF. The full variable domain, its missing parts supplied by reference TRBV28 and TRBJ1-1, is DVKVTQSSRYLVKRTGEKVFLECVQDMDHENMFWYRQDPGLGLRLIYFSYDVKMKEKGDIPEGYSVSREKKERFSLILESASTNQTSMYLCASSFQEGGEAFFGQGTRLTVV.

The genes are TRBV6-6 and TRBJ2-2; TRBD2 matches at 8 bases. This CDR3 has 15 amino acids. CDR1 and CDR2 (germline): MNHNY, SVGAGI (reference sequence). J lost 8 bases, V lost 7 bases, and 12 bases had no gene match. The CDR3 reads CASILEAGAGGELFF. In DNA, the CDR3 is TGTGCCAGCATCTTGGAAGCGGGGGCCGGAGGGGAGCTGTTTTTT.

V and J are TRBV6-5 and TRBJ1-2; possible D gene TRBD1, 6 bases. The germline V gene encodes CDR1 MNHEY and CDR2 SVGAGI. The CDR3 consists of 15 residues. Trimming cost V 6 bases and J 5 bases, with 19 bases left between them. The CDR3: CASRPQGSPTYGYTF. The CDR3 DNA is TGTGCCAGCAGACCCCAGGGGTCCCCGACTTATGGCTACACCTTC.

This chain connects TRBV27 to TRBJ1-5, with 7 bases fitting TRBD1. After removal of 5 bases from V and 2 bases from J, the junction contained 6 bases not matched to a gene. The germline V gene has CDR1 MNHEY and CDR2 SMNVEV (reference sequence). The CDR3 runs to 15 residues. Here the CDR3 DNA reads TGTGCCAGCAGTCCCGCCGGGACAGGCAATCAGCCCCAGCATTTT. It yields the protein CASSPAGTGNQPQHF.

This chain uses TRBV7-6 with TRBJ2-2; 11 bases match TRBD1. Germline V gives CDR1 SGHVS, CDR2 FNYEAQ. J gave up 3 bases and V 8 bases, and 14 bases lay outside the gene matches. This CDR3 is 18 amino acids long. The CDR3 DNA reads TGTGCCAGCCGATCCGGGACAGGGGGTATCGAATACACCGGGGAGCTGTTTTTT. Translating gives CASRSGTGGIEYTGELFF. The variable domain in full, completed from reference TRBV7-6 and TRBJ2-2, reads GAGVSQSPRYKVTKRGQDVALRCDPISGHVSLYWYRQALGQGPEFLTYFNYEAQQDKSGLPNDRFSAERPEGSISTLTIQRTEQRDSAMYRCASRSGTGGIEYTGELFFGEGSRLTVL.

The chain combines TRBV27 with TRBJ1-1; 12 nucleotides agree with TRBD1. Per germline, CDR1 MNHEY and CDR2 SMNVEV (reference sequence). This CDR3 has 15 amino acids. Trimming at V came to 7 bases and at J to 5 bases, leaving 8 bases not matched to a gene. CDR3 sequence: CASNPGQGAGTEAFF. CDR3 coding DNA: TGTGCCAGCAACCCGGGACAGGGGGCAGGGACTGAAGCTTTCTTT.

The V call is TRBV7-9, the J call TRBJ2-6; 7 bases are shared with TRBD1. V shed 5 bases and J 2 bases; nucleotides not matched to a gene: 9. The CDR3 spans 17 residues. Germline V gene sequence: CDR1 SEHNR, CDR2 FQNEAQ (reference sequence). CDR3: CASSPVRGLAGANVLTF. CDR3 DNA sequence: TGTGCCAGCAGCCCGGTGAGGGGGCTAGCTGGGGCCAACGTCCTGACTTTC.

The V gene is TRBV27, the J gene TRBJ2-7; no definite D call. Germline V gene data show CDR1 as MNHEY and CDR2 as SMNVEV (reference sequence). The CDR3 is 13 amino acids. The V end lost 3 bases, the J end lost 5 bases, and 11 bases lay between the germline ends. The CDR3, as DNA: TGTGCCAGCAGTTTGGTGCCTGGGCACGAGCAGTACTTC. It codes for CASSLVPGHEQYF.

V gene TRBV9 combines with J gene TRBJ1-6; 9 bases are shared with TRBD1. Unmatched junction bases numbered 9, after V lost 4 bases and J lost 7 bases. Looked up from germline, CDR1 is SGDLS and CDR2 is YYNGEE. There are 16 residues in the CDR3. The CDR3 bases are TGTGCCAGCAGCCCCCCCCAGACAGGGGGAAATTCACCCCTCCACTTT. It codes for CASSPPQTGGNSPLHF.

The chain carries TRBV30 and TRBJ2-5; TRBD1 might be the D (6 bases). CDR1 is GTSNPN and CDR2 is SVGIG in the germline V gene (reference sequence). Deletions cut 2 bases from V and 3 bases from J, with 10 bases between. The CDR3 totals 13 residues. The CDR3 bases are TGTGCCTGGAGTTGGGCAGGGGAAGAGACCCAGTACTTC. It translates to CAWSWAGEETQYF.

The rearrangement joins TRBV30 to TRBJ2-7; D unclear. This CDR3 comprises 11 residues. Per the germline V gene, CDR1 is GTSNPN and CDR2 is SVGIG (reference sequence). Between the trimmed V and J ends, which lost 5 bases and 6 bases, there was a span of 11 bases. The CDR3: CAWSVRFEQYF. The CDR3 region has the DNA TGTGCCTGGTCCGTCCGGTTCGAGCAGTACTTC.

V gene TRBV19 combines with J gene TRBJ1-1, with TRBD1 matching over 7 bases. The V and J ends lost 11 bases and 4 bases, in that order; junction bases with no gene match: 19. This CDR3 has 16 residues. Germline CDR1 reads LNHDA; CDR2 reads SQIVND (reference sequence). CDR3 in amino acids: CASQPGGQASVTEAFF. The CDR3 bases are TGTGCCTCCCAACCAGGGGGGCAGGCAAGTGTCACTGAAGCTTTCTTT.

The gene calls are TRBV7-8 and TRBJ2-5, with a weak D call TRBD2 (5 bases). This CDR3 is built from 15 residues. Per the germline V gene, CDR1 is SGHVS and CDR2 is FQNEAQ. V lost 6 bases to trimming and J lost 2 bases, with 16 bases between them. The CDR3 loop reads CASRIRGRTQETQYF. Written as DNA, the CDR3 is TGTGCCAGCAGGATTCGAGGTCGGACTCAAGAGACCCAGTACTTC.

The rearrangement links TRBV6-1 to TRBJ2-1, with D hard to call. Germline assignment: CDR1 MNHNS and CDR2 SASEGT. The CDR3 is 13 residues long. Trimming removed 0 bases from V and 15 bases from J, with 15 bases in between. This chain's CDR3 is CASSEAVVLIWFF. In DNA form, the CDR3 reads TGTGCCAGCAGTGAAGCAGTAGTTCTTATCTGGTTCTTC.

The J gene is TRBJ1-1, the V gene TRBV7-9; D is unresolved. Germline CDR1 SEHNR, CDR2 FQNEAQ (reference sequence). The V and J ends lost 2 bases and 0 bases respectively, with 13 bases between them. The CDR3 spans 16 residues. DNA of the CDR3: TGTGCCAGCAGCTTATTAGTCGGGGTGTTGAACACTGAAGCTTTCTTT. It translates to CASSLLVGVLNTEAFF.

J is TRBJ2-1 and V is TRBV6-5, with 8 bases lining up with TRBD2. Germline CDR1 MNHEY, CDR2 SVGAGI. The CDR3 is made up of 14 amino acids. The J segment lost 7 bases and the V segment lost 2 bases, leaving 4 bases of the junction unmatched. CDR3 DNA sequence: TGTGCCAGCAGTTACGAGGGCGGGGGGAATGAGCAGTTCTTC. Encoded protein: CASSYEGGGNEQFF.

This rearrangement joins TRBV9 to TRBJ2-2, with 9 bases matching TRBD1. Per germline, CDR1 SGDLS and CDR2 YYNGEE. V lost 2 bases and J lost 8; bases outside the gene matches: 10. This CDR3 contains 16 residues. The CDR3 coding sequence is TGTGCCAGCAGCGTGGGAACAGGGGGCGTTTTGGGGGAGCTGTTTTTT. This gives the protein CASSVGTGGVLGELFF.

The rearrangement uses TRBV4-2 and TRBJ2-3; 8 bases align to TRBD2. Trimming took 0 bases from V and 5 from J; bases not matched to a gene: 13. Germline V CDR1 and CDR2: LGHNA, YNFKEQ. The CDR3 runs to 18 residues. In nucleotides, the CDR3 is TGTGCCAGCAGCCAAGATTACTTCAAGGACGGGGGGGGAGATACGCAGTATTTT. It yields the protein CASSQDYFKDGGGDTQYF.

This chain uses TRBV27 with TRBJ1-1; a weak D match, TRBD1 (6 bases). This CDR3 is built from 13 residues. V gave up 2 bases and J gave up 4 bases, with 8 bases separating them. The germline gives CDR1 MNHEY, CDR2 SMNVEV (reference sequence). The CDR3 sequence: CASSLIGGTEAFF. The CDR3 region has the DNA TGTGCCAGCAGTTTAATAGGGGGCACTGAAGCTTTCTTT.

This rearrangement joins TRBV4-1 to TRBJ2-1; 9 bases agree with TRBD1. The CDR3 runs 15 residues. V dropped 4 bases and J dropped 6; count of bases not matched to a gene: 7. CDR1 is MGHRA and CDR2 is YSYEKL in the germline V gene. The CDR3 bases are TGCGCCAGCAGCCTGGGACAGGGAGAGGGCAATGAGCAGTTCTTC. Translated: CASSLGQGEGNEQFF.

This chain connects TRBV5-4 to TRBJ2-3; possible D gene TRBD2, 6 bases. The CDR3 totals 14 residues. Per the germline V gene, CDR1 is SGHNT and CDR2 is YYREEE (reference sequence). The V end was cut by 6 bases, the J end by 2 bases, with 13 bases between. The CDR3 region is CASNSGGITDTQYF. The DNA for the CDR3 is TGTGCCAGCAACTCAGGAGGGATCACAGATACGCAGTATTTT.

The CDR3 region is CASSLGQPNQPQHF. The DNA for the CDR3 is TGTGCCAGCTCCCTTGGACAACCTAATCAGCCCCAGCATTTT. The chain carries TRBV18 and TRBJ1-5; possibly TRBD1 for D (5 bases). Germline CDR1 KGHSH, CDR2 LQKENI. The CDR3 has 14 amino acids. The V end lost 6 bases, the J end lost 4 bases, and 13 bases lay between the germline ends.

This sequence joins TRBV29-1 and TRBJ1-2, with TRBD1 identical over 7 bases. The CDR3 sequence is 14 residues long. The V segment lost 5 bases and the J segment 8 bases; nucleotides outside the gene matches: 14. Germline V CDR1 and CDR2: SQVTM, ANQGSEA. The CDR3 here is CSVPEDRAGGGYTF. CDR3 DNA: TGCAGCGTTCCTGAAGACAGGGCGGGTGGCGGCTACACCTTC.

The CDR3 protein is CASRGRSTDTQYF. In nucleotides, the CDR3 is TGTGCCAGCAGGGGCAGGAGCACAGATACGCAGTATTTT. This rearrangement joins TRBV2 to TRBJ2-3, with D unclear. The germline V gene encodes CDR1 SNHLY and CDR2 FYNNEI. V was shortened by 6 bases and J by 0 bases, with 7 bases between the two germline ends. This CDR3 spans 13 amino acids. Complete variable domain (other parts from reference TRBV2 and TRBJ2-3): EPEVTQTPSHQVTQMGQEVILRCVPISNHLYFYWYRQILGQKVEFLVSFYNNEISEKSEIFDDQFSVERPDGSNFTLKIRSTKLEDSAMYFCASRGRSTDTQYFGPGTRLTVL.

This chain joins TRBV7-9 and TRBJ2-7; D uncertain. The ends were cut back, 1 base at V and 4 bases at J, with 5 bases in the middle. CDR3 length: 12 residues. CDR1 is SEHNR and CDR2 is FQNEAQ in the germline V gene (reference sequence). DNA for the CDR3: TGTGCCAGCAGCTTAGACATGTACGAGCAGTACTTC. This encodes CASSLDMYEQYF.

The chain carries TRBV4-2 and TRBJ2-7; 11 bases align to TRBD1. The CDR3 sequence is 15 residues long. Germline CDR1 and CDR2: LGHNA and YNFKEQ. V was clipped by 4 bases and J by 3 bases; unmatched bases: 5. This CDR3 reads CASSPGTGGDYEQYF. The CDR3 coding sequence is TGTGCCAGCAGCCCTGGGACAGGGGGGGACTACGAGCAGTACTTC.

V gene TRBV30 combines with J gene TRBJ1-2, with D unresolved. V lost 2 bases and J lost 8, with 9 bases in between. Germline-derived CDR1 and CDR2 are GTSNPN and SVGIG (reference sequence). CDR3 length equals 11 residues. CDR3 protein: CAWSQPGGYTF. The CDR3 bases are TGTGCCTGGAGTCAACCAGGAGGCTACACCTTC.

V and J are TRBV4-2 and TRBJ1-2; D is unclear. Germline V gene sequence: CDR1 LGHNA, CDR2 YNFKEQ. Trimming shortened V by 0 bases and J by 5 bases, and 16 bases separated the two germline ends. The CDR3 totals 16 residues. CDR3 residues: CASSQDLTSPGYGYTF. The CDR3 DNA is TGTGCCAGCAGCCAAGATCTAACGTCTCCGGGTTATGGCTACACCTTC.

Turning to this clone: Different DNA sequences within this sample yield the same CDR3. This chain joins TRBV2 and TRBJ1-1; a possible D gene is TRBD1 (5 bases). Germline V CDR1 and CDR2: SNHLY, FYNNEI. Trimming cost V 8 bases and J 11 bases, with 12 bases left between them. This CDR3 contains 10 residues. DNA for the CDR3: TGTGCCAGCGGCGGGACGGAGGCTTTCTTT. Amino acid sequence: CASGGTEAFF.

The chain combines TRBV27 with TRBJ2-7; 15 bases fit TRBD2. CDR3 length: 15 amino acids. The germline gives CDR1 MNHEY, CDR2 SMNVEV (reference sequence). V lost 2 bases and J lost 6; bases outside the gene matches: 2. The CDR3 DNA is TGTGCCAGCAGTTTAAGGGGACTAGCGGGGGGCGAGCAGTACTTC. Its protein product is CASSLRGLAGGEQYF.